The 4 T cell receptor beta chains given below trace back to one sample, sequenced in a study of shared clonotypes between healthy human individuals. Sequencing used immunoSEQ multiplex PCR; TCRdb keeps in-frame clones, though not all of them. The sample lists fewer than 2.5 million clones, 93% occurring once. Input material: naive CD4+ T cells from PBMCs. Subset denoted: CD45RA+ positively selected. The receptors were gathered from a man aged 18 to 29 in good health. Some clones in this sample may be carry-over from other donors' samples.

This clone was counted once. The chain combines TRBV19 with TRBJ1-5; possible D gene TRBD1, 5 bases. The V end was cut by 9 bases, the J end by 2 bases, with 11 bases between. Germline loops: CDR1 LNHDA, CDR2 SQIVND (reference sequence). This CDR3 has 13 residues. DNA for the CDR3: TGTGCCAGGGCGACAGCCTGCAATCAGCCCCAGCATTTT. This translates into CARATACNQPQHF.

V usage is TRBV30 and J usage is TRBJ2-3; possibly TRBD1 for D (6 bases). Germline CDR1 and CDR2: GTSNPN and SVGIG (reference sequence). The CDR3 totals 19 residues. V dropped 0 bases and J dropped 6 bases, with 28 bases sitting between them. The CDR3 sequence is CAWSVRLIRGPLNPDTQYF. CDR3 nucleotides: TGTGCCTGGAGTGTGAGGTTGATCAGGGGACCCCTGAATCCGGATACGCAGTATTTT.

A remark on this clone: This specimen includes other DNA sequences encoding the same CDR3. The V gene is TRBV7-2, the J gene TRBJ1-1; 7 bases map to TRBD1. V shed 5 bases, J shed 0 bases, and the junction held 9 bases outside the gene matches. Germline V gives CDR1 SGHTA, CDR2 FQGNSA. The CDR3 contains 16 residues. The CDR3 region is CASSLRQGPMNTEAFF. The CDR3 DNA sequence: TGTGCCAGCAGCCTCAGACAGGGACCCATGAACACTGAAGCTTTCTTT. Using reference TRBV7-2 and TRBJ1-1 for the parts outside the CDR3, the full variable domain is GAGVSQSPSNKVTEKGKDVELRCDPISGHTALYWYRQSLGQGLEFLIYFQGNSAPDKSGLPSDRFSAERTGGSVSTLTIQRTQQEDSAVYLCASSLRQGPMNTEAFFGQGTRLTVV.

This clone was counted once. V and J are TRBV5-8 and TRBJ2-4; D possibly matches TRBD1 or TRBD2 (5 bases each). Per germline, CDR1 SGHTS and CDR2 YDEGEE. The CDR3 spans 12 residues. Trimming took off 4 bases at V and 8 bases at J, with 10 bases between the two ends. CDR3 coding DNA: TGTGCCAGCAGCCCTGGGGGTGACATTCAGTACTTC. The encoded protein is CASSPGGDIQYF. The full variable domain, with the rest looked up from reference TRBV5-8 and TRBJ2-4, is EAGVTQSPTHLIKTRGQQATLRCSPISGHTSVYWYQQALGLGLQFLLWYDEGEERNRGNFPPRFSGRQFPNYSSELNVNALELEDSALYLCASSPGGDIQYFGAGTRLSVL.